The clone carrying this T cell receptor (beta chain) has just one count. The V gene end was trimmed by 3 bases and the J gene end by 10 bases; junction bases not matched to a gene: 8. The germline gives CDR1 SEHNR, CDR2 FQNEAQ (reference sequence). CDR3 length: 14 residues. At a deep level, the assay was run. Clones were sequenced by immunoSEQ multiplex PCR, and TCRdb holds only the in-frame ones, with some missing. The sample yields hundreds of thousands of clones, 97% seen once. The data are from a study of shared clonotypes between healthy human individuals. CD45RA-negative memory and CD45RA+ naive subsets were split from the CD4+ cells.

This sequence originates from a woman aged 25-40 years in good health. Source material: naive CD4+ T cells sorted from blood. Subset here: CD45RA+ positively selected. The V and J genes are TRBV7-9 and TRBJ2-2; 7 bases align to TRBD1. The CDR3 DNA sequence: TGTGCCAGCAGCTTCACAGGGGATAGTGAGGAGCTGTTTTTT. This translates into CASSFTGDSEELFF. The full variable domain, completed using reference TRBV7-9 and TRBJ2-2, is DTGVSQNPRHKITKRGQNVTFRCDPISEHNRLYWYRQTLGQGPEFLTYFQNEAQLEKSRLLSDRFSAERPKGSFSTLEIQRTEQGDSAMYLCASSFTGDSEELFFGEGSRLTVL.